The following is a TCR beta chain sequence with its context. Its antigen is not known. This entry belongs to a study of T cell responses to AZD1222 COVID-19 vaccine. Overall study context: Combined were second doses at about 4 or about 12 weeks.

General study points: Breadth and depth of Spike-specific TCRs rose after two AZD1222 doses. Donors skewed white British and female; clonal diversity was possibly underestimated. Among those given AZD1222, only five or six were seropositive at baseline.

This CDR3 has 14 residues. V lost 6 bases and J lost 5, with 16 bases in between. The germline CDR1 and CDR2 sequences are MNHEY and SVGAGI. Sequencing was performed with immunoSEQ multiplex PCR; in TCRdb, only in-frame clones are kept and a portion is missing. The table records 95,000 to 150,000 clones, 85% to 95% of them present only once. The TCR comes from an adult in good health. Here the sequenced sample was peripheral blood, taken on day 0 of AZD1222 vaccination. The V call is TRBV6-5, the J call TRBJ1-2; D possibly corresponds to TRBD1 (6 bases). CDR3: CASRTGQRSYGYTF. DNA for the CDR3: TGTGCCAGCAGAACCGGACAGCGCTCTTATGGCTACACCTTC.